These T cell receptor beta chains were read from a single sample in a study of neurological immune-mediated disorders. TCRdb recomputed calls from the 5' RACE reads with MiXCR, one row per CDR3 protein. Found here are roughly 60,000 distinct CDR3 sequences, 3% to 4% of them singletons; the top ten hold 1.9%. Sequencing was performed on CD4+ T cells from blood. Source of these receptors: a woman between 40 and 50 years old with multiple sclerosis. Both conserved end residues are part of each CDR3. A D gene is named only where the DNA matches it firmly. Clone sizes are shown as once, few, many, or a class for an expanded clone.

TRBV7-2	many	-	TRBJ2-3	CASSIERGADTQYF	TGTGCCAGCAGCATCGAAAGGGGGGCAGATACGCAGTATTTT
TRBV5-1	many	-	TRBJ2-7	CASSLQGEQYF	TGCGCCAGCAGCTTACAGGGCGAGCAGTACTTC
TRBV15	many	-	TRBJ2-1	CATSSPSQGNEQFF	TGTGCCACCAGCAGTCCCAGCCAGGGTAATGAGCAGTTCTTC
TRBV5-1	many	-	TRBJ1-1	CASSLVAGDTEAFF	TGCGCCAGCAGCTTGGTGGCAGGCGACACTGAAGCTTTCTTT
TRBV11-2	many	TRBD2	TRBJ2-7	CASSFAGGNYEQYF	TGTGCCAGCAGCTTCGCGGGGGGGAACTACGAGCAGTACTTC
TRBV5-1	many	-	TRBJ1-5	CASSSLSGQPQHF	TGCGCCAGCAGCTCACTAAGTGGTCAGCCCCAGCATTTT
TRBV5-1	many	TRBD1	TRBJ2-2	CASSPTGFPNTGELFF	TGCGCCAGCAGCCCGACAGGGTTTCCGAACACCGGGGAGCTGTTTTTT
TRBV5-1	many	TRBD1	TRBJ1-2	CASSSGQTFYGYTF	TGCGCCAGCAGCTCGGGACAGACATTTTATGGCTACACCTTC
TRBV24-1	many	-	TRBJ1-4	CATSEGGFATNEKLFF	TGTGCCACCAGTGAAGGCGGGTTTGCAACTAATGAAAAACTGTTTTTT
TRBV10-3	many	-	TRBJ1-2	CAISDPYATYGYTF	TGTGCCATCAGTGACCCGTACGCTACATATGGCTACACCTTC
TRBV6-5	many	-	TRBJ2-5	CASSRGEETQYF	TGTGCCAGCAGTAGAGGGGAAGAGACCCAGTACTTC
TRBV10-3	many	TRBD1	TRBJ2-7	CAIRPGQGGNEQYF	TGTGCCATCAGGCCGGGACAGGGTGGTAACGAGCAGTACTTC
TRBV10-3	few	-	TRBJ2-3	CAISGSEVGQGYTQYF	TGTGCCATCAGTGGGTCCGAGGTGGGGCAGGGATATACGCAGTATTTT
TRBV7-8	many	TRBD2	TRBJ2-1	CASTPGGKRGFNEQFF	TGTGCCAGCACCCCGGGGGGGAAGCGGGGTTTCAATGAGCAGTTCTTC
TRBV7-9	many	-	TRBJ2-3	CASSLFRTTDTQYF	TGTGCCAGCAGCTTGTTTAGAACTACAGATACGCAGTATTTT
TRBV3-1	many	-	TRBJ2-7	CASSQAAGSSYEQYF	TGTGCCAGCAGCCAAGCGGCGGGGAGCTCCTACGAGCAGTACTTC
TRBV6-5	many	TRBD1	TRBJ1-2	CASSPHRGRGYTF	TGTGCCAGCAGTCCCCACAGGGGGCGAGGCTACACCTTC
TRBV20-1	many	TRBD2	TRBJ2-3	CSARPRLAGLTDTQYF	TGCAGTGCTAGACCCCGACTAGCGGGCCTCACAGATACGCAGTATTTT
TRBV5-1	many	-	TRBJ1-2	CASSLPDSGYTF	TGCGCCAGCAGCTTACCAGACAGTGGCTACACCTTC
TRBV7-9	many	-	TRBJ2-7	CASSLGGDSYEQYF	TGTGCCAGCAGCTTGGGCGGCGACTCCTACGAGCAGTACTTC
TRBV27	many	TRBD1	TRBJ1-2	CASSGDRGMIYGYTF	TGTGCCAGCTCGGGGGACAGGGGGATGATCTATGGCTACACCTTC
TRBV5-1	many	TRBD1	TRBJ1-1	CASSLTGGEGTEAFF	TGCGCCAGCAGCTTGACAGGGGGCGAGGGCACTGAAGCTTTCTTT
TRBV27	many	-	TRBJ2-2	CASSSAFTGELFF	TGTGCCAGCAGTTCAGCCTTCACCGGGGAGCTGTTTTTT
TRBV6-5	many	-	TRBJ1-6	CASTQPSGSGPGSPLHF	TGTGCCAGCACCCAACCCTCGGGTTCGGGGCCGGGTTCACCCCTCCACTTT
TRBV5-1	many	-	TRBJ2-7	CASSLSRIPHEQYF	TGCGCCAGCAGCTTGAGTAGAATTCCCCACGAGCAGTACTTC
TRBV12-3/TRBV12-4	many	TRBD1	TRBJ2-7	CASSAHRDRGDEQYF	TGTGCCAGCAGTGCTCACCGGGACAGGGGCGACGAGCAGTACTTC
TRBV10-3	many	TRBD2	TRBJ2-1	CAISESLVSKRGGYNEQFF	TGTGCCATCAGTGAATCCCTCGTGTCCAAGCGGGGGGGGTACAATGAGCAGTTCTTC